These 13 T cell receptor beta chains originate from one sample sequenced in a study of regulatory T cells in long-lasting Graves disease. Sequencing libraries for TCR beta were prepared with iRepertoire HTBI primers and Arm-PCR of CDR3 regions. TCRdb reprocessed the multiplex PCR reads with MiXCR, giving one entry per CDR3 protein. The sample records around 460,000 distinct CDR3 sequences, roughly a fifth being singletons. Time point in this sample: persistent/refractory GD, antithyroid drugs over 5 years with positive TRAb. Following extraction of RNA from PBMCs, that RNA was used to make the TCR library. The specimen comprised peripheral blood mononuclear cells (PBMCs), sampled when the disease was refractory, from a patient treated with antithyroid drugs. Receptors were obtained from a female donor with Graves disease.

This clonotype was seen many times. The CDR3 reads CSAPILPEQYF. CDR3 nucleotides: TGCAGTGCTCCTATCCTACCGGAGCAGTACTTC. This sequence joins TRBV20-1 and TRBJ2-7, with D hard to call. CDR1 and CDR2 from the germline V gene are DFQATT and SNEGSKA (reference sequence). V was pared by 5 bases and J by 7 bases, with 12 bases between. CDR3 length: 11 residues.

This clonotype was seen many times. The chain uses TRBV19 and TRBJ1-1, with 8 bases lining up with TRBD1. Germline CDR1 LNHDA, CDR2 SQIVND (reference sequence). There are 12 residues in the CDR3. J gave up 10 bases and V 5 bases, and 6 bases lay outside the gene matches. The CDR3 spells CASSSQGAGAFF. The DNA of the CDR3 is TGTGCCAGTAGTTCCCAGGGGGCGGGAGCTTTCTTT.

This clonotype was seen only a few times. V gene TRBV5-6 combines with J gene TRBJ2-2, with 7 bases lining up with TRBD1. The CDR3 extends over 13 amino acids. The germline V gene encodes CDR1 SGHDT and CDR2 YYEEEE. J lost 5 bases, V lost 5 bases, and 3 bases had no gene match. For the CDR3, the DNA is TGTGCCAGCAGAGAGACAGGGACCGGGGAGCTGTTTTTT. Protein: CASRETGTGELFF. The full variable domain, with the rest looked up from reference TRBV5-6 and TRBJ2-2, is DAGVTQSPTHLIKTRGQQVTLRCSPKSGHDTVSWYQQALGQGPQFIFQYYEEEERQRGNFPDRFSGHQFPNYSSELNVNALLLGDSALYLCASRETGTGELFFGEGSRLTVL.

This sequence joins TRBV9 and TRBJ1-2; possible D gene TRBD1, 5 bases. Germline CDR1 SGDLS, CDR2 YYNGEE. The V and J ends lost 0 bases and 6 bases respectively, with 12 bases between them. The CDR3 consists of 14 residues. The CDR3 bases are TGTGCCAGCAGCGTAGTGGCAGGGAACCATGGCTACACCTTC. The encoded protein is CASSVVAGNHGYTF.

This chain joins TRBV4-2 and TRBJ1-2, with 8 bases lining up with TRBD1. J gave up 8 bases and V 5 bases, and 10 bases lay outside the gene matches. There are 14 residues in the CDR3. Per the germline V gene, CDR1 is LGHNA and CDR2 is YNFKEQ. The CDR3 DNA reads TGTGCCAGCAGCGGAGACAGGGGCGGTGGAGGCTACACCTTC. Its translation is CASSGDRGGGGYTF.

This chain connects TRBV3-1 to TRBJ1-1; D is ambiguous. This CDR3 is 13 amino acids long. V was cut by 7 bases and J by 2 bases, with 11 bases left in between. Germline lookup yields CDR1 LGHDT and CDR2 YNNKEL (reference sequence). The CDR3 nucleotides are TGTGCCAGCACCTTCGCTGTAAACACTGAAGCTTTCTTT. Its protein is CASTFAVNTEAFF. The complete variable domain, with remaining parts taken from reference TRBV3-1 and TRBJ1-1, reads DTAVSQTPKYLVTQMGNDKSIKCEQNLGHDTMYWYKQDSKKFLKIMFSYNNKELIINETVPNRFSPKSPDKAHLNLHINSLELGDSAVYFCASTFAVNTEAFFGQGTRLTVV.

The rearrangement joins TRBV7-9 to TRBJ1-1; D is undetermined. Trimming pared 4 bases from V and 11 bases from J, leaving 17 bases between. CDR1 SEHNR and CDR2 FQNEAQ come from the germline V gene (reference sequence). The CDR3 is made up of 13 amino acids. The CDR3 sequence: CASSSNTALAAFF. In DNA form, the CDR3 reads TGTGCCAGCAGCTCAAACACGGCCTTGGCGGCTTTCTTT.

This clonotype was picked up a small number of times. The V and J genes are TRBV12-5 and TRBJ1-1, with a weak D call TRBD1 (5 bases). This CDR3 has 12 residues. Trimming took 6 bases from V and 4 from J, leaving 9 bases between them. CDR1 and CDR2 from the germline V gene are LGHNT and FRNRAP. The CDR3 coding sequence is TGTGCTAGTGGCCGGGACGGCACTGAAGCTTTCTTT. It codes for CASGRDGTEAFF.

As to this clonotype: A much larger clonotype is one base distant, so this may be a read error. CDR3 DNA sequence: TGTGCCAGCAGTTTTAAACGGGAACCCCCGCCCCAGCATTTT. It translates to CASSFKREPPPQHF. This chain joins TRBV12-3 or TRBV12-4 and TRBJ1-5; the D is unclear. The CDR3 runs to 14 residues. Trimming removed 3 bases from V and 9 bases from J, with 15 bases in between.

Many counts were recorded for this clonotype. The chain recombines TRBV6-1 with TRBJ1-1; TRBD1 might be the D (5 bases). With 7 bases removed from V and 1 base from J, the gap between germline ends came to 16 bases. Germline CDR1 is MNHNS and CDR2 is SASEGT. The length of the CDR3 is 15 residues. The CDR3 sequence is CASTLTRGGNTEAFF. The CDR3 DNA sequence: TGTGCCAGCACCCTTACCCGGGGGGGGAACACTGAAGCTTTCTTT.

This clonotype was seen many times. This chain uses TRBV28 with TRBJ1-3, with D hard to call. V was cut by 3 bases and J by 4 bases, with 1 base left in between. The CDR3 totals 11 residues. CDR1 is MDHEN and CDR2 is SYDVKM in the germline V gene. The CDR3, as DNA: TGTGCCAGCAGTTTCGGAAACACCATATATTTT. This gives the protein CASSFGNTIYF.

In regard to this clonotype: This clone may be a read error of a much larger clone one base away. The genes are TRBV28 and TRBJ1-1; D unresolved. The germline V and J ends were trimmed by 2 bases and 4 bases, with 14 bases remaining between them. The CDR3 length is 15 residues. In germline, CDR1 is MDHEN, CDR2 SYDVKM. The CDR3 DNA sequence: TGTGCCAGCAGTTTAATGGGATTTTCGGGCACTGAAGCTTTCTTT. Its translation: CASSLMGFSGTEAFF.

This clonotype has just a few counts. This chain connects TRBV6-2 or TRBV6-3 to TRBJ2-5; D remains ambiguous. The CDR3 covers 14 residues. Germline CDR1 MNHEY, CDR2 SVGEGT. V shed 6 bases and J shed 5 bases, with 16 bases lying between them. The CDR3 is CASSHGPPTETQYF. The CDR3 DNA follows: TGTGCCAGCAGCCACGGACCCCCTACGGAGACCCAGTACTTC.